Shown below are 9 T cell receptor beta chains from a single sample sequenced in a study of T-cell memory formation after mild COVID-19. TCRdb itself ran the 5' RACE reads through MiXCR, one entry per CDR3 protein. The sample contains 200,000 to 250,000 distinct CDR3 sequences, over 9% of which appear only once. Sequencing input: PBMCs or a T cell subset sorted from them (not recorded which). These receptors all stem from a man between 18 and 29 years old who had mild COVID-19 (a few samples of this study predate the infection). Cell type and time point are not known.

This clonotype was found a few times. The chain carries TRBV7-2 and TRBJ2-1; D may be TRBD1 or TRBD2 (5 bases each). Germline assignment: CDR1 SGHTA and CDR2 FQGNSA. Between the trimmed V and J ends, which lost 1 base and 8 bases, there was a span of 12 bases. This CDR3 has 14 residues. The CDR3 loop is CASSLDRDAHEQFF. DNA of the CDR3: TGTGCCAGCAGCTTAGACCGGGACGCCCATGAGCAGTTCTTC.

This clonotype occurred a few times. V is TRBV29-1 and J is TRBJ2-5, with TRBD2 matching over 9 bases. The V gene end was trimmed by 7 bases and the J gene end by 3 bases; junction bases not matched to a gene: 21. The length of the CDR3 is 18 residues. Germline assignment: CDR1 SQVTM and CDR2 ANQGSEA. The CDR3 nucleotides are TGCAGCGCTAGACGCCTTTATCCTTCTGCTAGCGGGGAAGAGACCCAGTACTTC. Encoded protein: CSARRLYPSASGEETQYF. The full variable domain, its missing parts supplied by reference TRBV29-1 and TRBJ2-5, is SAVISQKPSRDICQRGTSLTIQCQVDSQVTMMFWYRQQPGQSLTLIATANQGSEATYESGFVIDKFPISRPNLTFSTLTVSNMSPEDSSIYLCSARRLYPSASGEETQYFGPGTRLLVL.

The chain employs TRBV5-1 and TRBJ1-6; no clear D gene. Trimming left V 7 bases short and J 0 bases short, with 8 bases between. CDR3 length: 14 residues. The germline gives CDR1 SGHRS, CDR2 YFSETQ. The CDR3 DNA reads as TGCGCCAGCTGGGTGAGCTCCTATAATTCACCCCTCCACTTT. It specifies CASWVSSYNSPLHF.

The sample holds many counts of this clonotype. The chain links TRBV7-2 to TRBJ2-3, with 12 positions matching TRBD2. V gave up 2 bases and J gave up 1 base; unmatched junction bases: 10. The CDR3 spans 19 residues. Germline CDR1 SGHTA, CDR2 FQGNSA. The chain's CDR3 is CASSLSPPSGGVGTDTQYF. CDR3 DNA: TGTGCCAGCAGCTTATCTCCTCCTAGCGGGGGGGTAGGCACAGATACGCAGTATTTT.

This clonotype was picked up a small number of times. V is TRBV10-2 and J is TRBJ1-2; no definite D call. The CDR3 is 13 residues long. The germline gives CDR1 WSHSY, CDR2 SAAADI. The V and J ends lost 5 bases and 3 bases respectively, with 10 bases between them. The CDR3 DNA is TGCGCCAGCAGTCGGGGAGTAGACTATGGCTACACCTTC. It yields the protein CASSRGVDYGYTF.

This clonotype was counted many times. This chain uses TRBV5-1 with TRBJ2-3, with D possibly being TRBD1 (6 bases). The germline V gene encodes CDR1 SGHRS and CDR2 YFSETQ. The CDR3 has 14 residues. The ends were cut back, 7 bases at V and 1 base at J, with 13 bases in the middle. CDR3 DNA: TGCGCCAGCCGAGGGGGACCGCGCACAGATACGCAGTATTTT. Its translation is CASRGGPRTDTQYF.

DNA of the CDR3: TGCAGCGTAGCGGCCCCTCTCCAAGAGACCCAGTACTTC. Protein: CSVAAPLQETQYF. The V and J genes are TRBV29-1 and TRBJ2-5; perhaps TRBD2 as D (5 bases). The ends were cut back, 6 bases at V and 1 base at J, with 12 bases in the middle. CDR1 and CDR2 from the germline V gene are SQVTM and ANQGSEA. The CDR3 length is 13 residues.

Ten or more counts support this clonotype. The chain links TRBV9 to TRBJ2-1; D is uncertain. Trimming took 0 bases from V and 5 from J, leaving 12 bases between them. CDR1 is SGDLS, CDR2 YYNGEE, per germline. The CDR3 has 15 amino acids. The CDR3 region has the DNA TGTGCCAGCAGCGTAGCTTCCGCCCGGGACAATGAGCAGTTCTTC. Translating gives CASSVASARDNEQFF.

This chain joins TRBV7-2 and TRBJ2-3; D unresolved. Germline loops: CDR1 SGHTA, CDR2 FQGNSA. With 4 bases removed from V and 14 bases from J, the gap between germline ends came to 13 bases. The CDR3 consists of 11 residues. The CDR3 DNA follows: TGTGCCAGCAGCTCCGTGACCATGAGGTATTTT. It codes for CASSSVTMRYF.